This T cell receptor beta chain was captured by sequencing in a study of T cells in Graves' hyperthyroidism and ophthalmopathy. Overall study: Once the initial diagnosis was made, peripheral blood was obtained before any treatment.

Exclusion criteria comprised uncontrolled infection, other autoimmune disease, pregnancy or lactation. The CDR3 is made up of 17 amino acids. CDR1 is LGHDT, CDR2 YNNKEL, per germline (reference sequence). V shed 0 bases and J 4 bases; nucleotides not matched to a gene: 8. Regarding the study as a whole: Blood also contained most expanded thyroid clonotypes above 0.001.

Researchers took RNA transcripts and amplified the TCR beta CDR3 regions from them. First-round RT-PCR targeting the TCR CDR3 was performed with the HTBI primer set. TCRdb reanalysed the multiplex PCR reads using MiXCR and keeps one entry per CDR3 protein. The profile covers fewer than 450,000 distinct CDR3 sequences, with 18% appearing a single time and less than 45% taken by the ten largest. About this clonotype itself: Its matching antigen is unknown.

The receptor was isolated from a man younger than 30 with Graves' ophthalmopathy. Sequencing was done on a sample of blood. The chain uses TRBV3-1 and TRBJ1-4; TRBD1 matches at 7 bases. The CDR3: CASSQELGTELNEKLFF. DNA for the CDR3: TGTGCCAGCAGCCAAGAGCTTGGGACAGAGCTTAATGAAAAACTGTTTTTT.